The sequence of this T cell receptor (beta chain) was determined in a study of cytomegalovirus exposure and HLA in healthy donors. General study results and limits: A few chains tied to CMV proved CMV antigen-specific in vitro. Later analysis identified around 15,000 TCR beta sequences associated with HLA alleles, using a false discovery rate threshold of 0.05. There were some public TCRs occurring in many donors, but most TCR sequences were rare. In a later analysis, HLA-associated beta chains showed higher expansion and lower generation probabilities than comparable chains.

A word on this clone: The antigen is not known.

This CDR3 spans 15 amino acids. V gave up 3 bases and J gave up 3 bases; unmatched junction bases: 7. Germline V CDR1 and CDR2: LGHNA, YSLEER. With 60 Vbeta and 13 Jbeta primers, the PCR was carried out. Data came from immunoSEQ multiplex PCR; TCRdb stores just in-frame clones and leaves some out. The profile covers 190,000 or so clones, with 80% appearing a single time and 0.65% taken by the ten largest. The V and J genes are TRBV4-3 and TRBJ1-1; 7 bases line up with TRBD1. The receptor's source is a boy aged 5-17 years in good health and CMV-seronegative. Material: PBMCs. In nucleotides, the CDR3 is TGCGCCAGCAGCCAGCGGGACAGAAGCTACACTGAAGCTTTCTTT. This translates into CASSQRDRSYTEAFF.